This T cell receptor beta chain was documented in a study of cytomegalovirus exposure and HLA in healthy donors. Study-wide context: Of roughly 360 genotyped donors, roughly 81% grouped in the Caucasian-associated ancestry cluster. Overall study results and limits: For presence/absence analyses, sequencing depth was assumed to be roughly uniform across donors. Sequencing artifact likely explains a cluster of highly shared sequence variants. Later analysis showed most CMV-associated TCR beta chains appearing HLA-restricted.

The V gene's germline CDR1 is SGHNT and CDR2 YYREEE (reference sequence). The CDR3 totals 16 residues. Trimming removed 3 bases from V and 0 bases from J, with 10 bases in between. This clone was counted between two and nine times. Its antigen is still unknown. Both 60 Vbeta primers and 13 Jbeta primers went into the PCR. Profiling relied on immunoSEQ multiplex PCR, and the TCRdb table lists in-frame clones only, not all of them. The profile shows over 70,000 clones, over 55% of them singletons. The sequenced sample was PBMCs. The V and J genes are TRBV5-4 and TRBJ2-6, with a tentative D call TRBD2 (5 bases). This sequence originates from a woman in her 50s in good health and CMV-seropositive. The CDR3 protein is CASSSGLPSGANVLTF. The CDR3 DNA follows: TGTGCCAGCAGCTCCGGACTGCCCTCTGGGGCCAACGTCCTGACTTTC.